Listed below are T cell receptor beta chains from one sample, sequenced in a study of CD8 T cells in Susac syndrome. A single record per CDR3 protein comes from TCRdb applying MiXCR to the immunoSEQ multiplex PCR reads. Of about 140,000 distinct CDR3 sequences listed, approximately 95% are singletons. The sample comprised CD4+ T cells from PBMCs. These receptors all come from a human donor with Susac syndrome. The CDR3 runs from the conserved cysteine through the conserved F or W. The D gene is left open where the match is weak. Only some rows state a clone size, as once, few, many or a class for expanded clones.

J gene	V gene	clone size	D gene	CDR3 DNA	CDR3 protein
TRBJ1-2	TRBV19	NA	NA	TGTGCCAGTAGTTTACAGATCAACTATGGCTACACCTTC	CASSLQINYGYTF
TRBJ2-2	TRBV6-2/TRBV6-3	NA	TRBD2	TGTGCCAGCAGGCGGGGGGCAGGGGAAGTCTACACCGGGGAGCTGTTTTTT	CASRRGAGEVYTGELFF
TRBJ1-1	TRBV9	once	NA	TGTGCCAGCAGCGTAGTCGGGGAGAGCACTGAAGCTTTCTTT	CASSVVGESTEAFF
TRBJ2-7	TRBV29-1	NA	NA	TGCAGCGTGGGGATGCGGCAGGCCTTCTACGAGCAGTACTTC	CSVGMRQAFYEQYF
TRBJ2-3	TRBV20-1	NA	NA	TGCAGTGCCCCGCAGGCCAGCACAGATACGCAGTATTTT	CSAPQASTDTQYF
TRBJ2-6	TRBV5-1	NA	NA	TGCGCCAGCAGCTTGTTTCGAGGATCTGGTGGGGCCAACGTCCTGACTTTC	CASSLFRGSGGANVLTF
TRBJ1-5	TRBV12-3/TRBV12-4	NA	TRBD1	TGTGCCAGCAGTGGACAGGGGGCTCATCAGCCCCAGCATTTT	CASSGQGAHQPQHF
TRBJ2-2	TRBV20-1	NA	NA	TGCAGTGCTCCAAGACAGGCTTTCACCGGGGAGCTGTTTTTT	CSAPRQAFTGELFF
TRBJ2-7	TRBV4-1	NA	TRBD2	TGCGCCAGCAGCCAAGACCTAGCGGACTCATACGAGCAGTACTTC	CASSQDLADSYEQYF
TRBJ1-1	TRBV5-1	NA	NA	TGCGCCAGCAGCCCGATGGGACGGCTGAACACTGAAGCTTTCTTT	CASSPMGRLNTEAFF
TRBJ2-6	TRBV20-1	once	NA	TGCAGTGCTAGAGATCGGGTTCAGGGGGGGGCCAACGTCCTGACTTTC	CSARDRVQGGANVLTF
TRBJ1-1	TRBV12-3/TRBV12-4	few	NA	TGTGCCAGCAGTTTCTGGGGCGCGGGGAACACTGAAGCTTTCTTT	CASSFWGAGNTEAFF
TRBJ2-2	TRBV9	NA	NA	TGTGCCAGCAGCGTAGCAGGGCCGCCCACCGGGGAGCTGTTTTTT	CASSVAGPPTGELFF
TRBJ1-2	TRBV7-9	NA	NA	TGTGCCAGCAGCTTAGCAGGAGCCTACTCTGGCTACACCTTC	CASSLAGAYSGYTF
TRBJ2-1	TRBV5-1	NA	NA	TGCGCCAGCAGCTTGCAGGGAGGTACCTACAATGAGCAGTTCTTC	CASSLQGGTYNEQFF
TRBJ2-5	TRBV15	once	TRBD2	TGTGCCACCAGCAGCCCCCTCGGACGGCGCGGGGGGCCCCAAGAGACCCAGTACTTC	CATSSPLGRRGGPQETQYF
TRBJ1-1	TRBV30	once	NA	TGTGCCAGTTGGCGAGGGGACAAATCTGAAGCTTTCTTT	CASWRGDKSEAFF
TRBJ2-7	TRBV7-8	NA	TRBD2	TGTGCCAGCAGCCCCAGACTAGCGGGAGGCAACTACGAGCAGTACTTC	CASSPRLAGGNYEQYF
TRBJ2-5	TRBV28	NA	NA	TGTGCCAGCAGTTTCCTTGCTAGCGCCAAAGAGACCCAGTACTTC	CASSFLASAKETQYF
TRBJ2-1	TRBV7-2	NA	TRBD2	TGTGCCAGCAGCTTAACTTCCAGCGGGGGCGAGCAGTTCTTC	CASSLTSSGGEQFF
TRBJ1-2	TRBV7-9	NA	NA	TGTGCCAGCAGCTTAGCAGGGTTCTATGGCTACACCTTC	CASSLAGFYGYTF
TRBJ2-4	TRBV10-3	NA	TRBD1	TGTGCCATCAGCTCTGGACAGGTCACATCCATTCAGTACTTC	CAISSGQVTSIQYF
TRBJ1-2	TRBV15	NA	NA	TGTGCCACCAGCAGAGATGCCGGGAACTATGGCTACACCTTC	CATSRDAGNYGYTF
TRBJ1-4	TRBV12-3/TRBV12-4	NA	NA	TGTGCCGGCCGACCGGTTGTAAAGGAAAAACTGTTTTTT	CAGRPVVKEKLFF
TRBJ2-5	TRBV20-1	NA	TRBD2	TGCAGTGCTCCCCGGGCTAGCGGGGGGGGGAGGGAGACCCAGTACTTC	CSAPRASGGGRETQYF
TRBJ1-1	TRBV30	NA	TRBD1	TGTGCCTGGAGTCCTGGGACAGGGAACACTGAAGCTTTCTTT	CAWSPGTGNTEAFF
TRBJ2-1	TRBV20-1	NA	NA	TGCAGTGCTAGAGGGAAGGGGCCCAGTGAGCAGTTCTTC	CSARGKGPSEQFF
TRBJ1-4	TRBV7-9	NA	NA	TGTGCCAGCAGCTTAGGGCAGGGTGATGAAAAACTGTTTTTT	CASSLGQGDEKLFF
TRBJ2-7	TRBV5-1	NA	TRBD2	TGCGCCAGCAGCTTGAAGACTCCGGGACTAGCCTCGGGCGAGCAGTACTTC	CASSLKTPGLASGEQYF
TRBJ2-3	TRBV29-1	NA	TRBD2	TGCAGCGTTGAAGATCGGGGGGGAAGGGACGCAGATACGCAGTATTTT	CSVEDRGGRDADTQYF
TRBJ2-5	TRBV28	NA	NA	TGTGCCAGCATCCCGGCAGGGGGGCGAGAGACCCAGTACTTC	CASIPAGGRETQYF
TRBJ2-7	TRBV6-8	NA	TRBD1	TGTGCCAGCAGCCCTATCCGGGACAGGGCCACCTACGAGCAGTACTTC	CASSPIRDRATYEQYF
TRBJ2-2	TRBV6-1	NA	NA	TGTGCCAGCAGCCGAGCGTTCACTGGGGTACCCGGGGAGCTGTTTTTT	CASSRAFTGVPGELFF
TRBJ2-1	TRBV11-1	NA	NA	TGTGCCAGCAGCCGAGAGTTCAATGAGCAGTTCTTC	CASSREFNEQFF
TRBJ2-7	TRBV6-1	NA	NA	TGTGCCAGCAGAAAGACAGGTAACACCTACGAGCAGTACTTC	CASRKTGNTYEQYF
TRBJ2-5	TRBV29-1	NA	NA	TGCAGCGTTGAGACGGAGACCCAGTACTTC	CSVETETQYF
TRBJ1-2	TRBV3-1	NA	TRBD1	TGTGCCAGCAGCCAGCTAACCGGGACAGGGGATGGCTACACCTTC	CASSQLTGTGDGYTF